This T cell receptor beta chain was found in a study of CD8 T cells in ankylosing spondylitis (dated by TCRdb to 2016 to 2017). Context from the whole study: The study profiled T cell receptor beta repertoires in healthy donors and ankylosing spondylitis patients to find disease-linked TCR variants. The full study cohort was made up of about 25 ankylosing spondylitis patients and about a hundred healthy donors. Samples of peripheral blood were taken, and for ankylosing spondylitis patients, synovial fluid was collected as well.

Concerning this clonotype itself: The target of this receptor is not known. Per-nucleotide qualities are absent, and no much larger clonotype sits a single base away.

Between the V and J ends, shortened by 4 bases and 4 bases respectively, the junction contains 15 bases. From its cysteine to its phenylalanine, the CDR3 spans 15 amino acids. Just CDR3 DNA is preserved here, 45 bases in frame from base 1. From the germline V gene, CDR1 is KGHDR and CDR2 is SFDVKD. Summary of the overall study and its limitations: The disease-linked clones were reported as significantly enriched in matched synovial fluid samples from ankylosing spondylitis patients. The disease-linked clones showed a CD8+ phenotype and occurred at relatively low frequencies in peripheral blood. Some motif variants had previously been reported in the synovial fluid and blood of reactive arthritis patients, which suggests shared mechanisms of disease initiation. A TCR beta motif of fewer than 10 highly homologous amino acid variants appeared characteristic of blood from ankylosing spondylitis patients.

The listed sequencing device is Illumina HiSeq 2500. TCR beta libraries were prepared by quantitative 5'-RACE with molecular barcodes. As for the original processing: Disease-linked TCR variants were identified with a new computational method built on a probabilistic model of VDJ rearrangement. Using fastp at Q25 and MiXCR, TCRdb reprocessed the public reads and kept productive beta chains. Rows with one shared CDR3 protein collapse into an entry with the most common genes and DNA. Clone size and V and J calls follow TCRdb, not the original study. The sample data list 150,000 to 200,000 distinct CDR3 sequences, and over 10% of these were observed just once. Approximately 10% of the sample is in the top ten clones.

This TCR came from a female donor with ankylosing spondylitis or in good health (not recorded which). The chain was built from TRBV24-1 and TRBJ2-5, with the D gene not clear enough to name. What was sequenced was blood, either unsorted or a sorted T cell fraction (not recorded which). In nucleotide form, the sequence is TGTGCCACCAGTGACACCGACACGGATCGAGAGACCCAGTACTTC. The encoded protein is CATSDTDTDRETQYF.